Sequencing of this T cell receptor (beta chain) was carried out in a study of shared clonotypes between healthy human individuals. Overall study context: With ages of 18 to 49, the donors were a couple of women and a few men.

Germline V gives CDR1 PRHDT, CDR2 FYEKMQ (reference sequence). The V end was cut by 1 base, the J end by 0 bases, with 10 bases between. This CDR3 region has 15 residues. Terminally differentiated effector memory CD45RA+ cells were excluded by CCR7 positive selection of CD45RO-negative cells. The healthy adult donors were HIV-negative and reported no recent acute infections or vaccinations. Study conclusions and caveats: Exclusively blood specimens were collected; tissue repertoires likely differ.

Using immunoSEQ multiplex PCR, the repertoire was profiled, and TCRdb retains in-frame clones only, with some absent. Found here are about 2.2 million clones, more than 85% of them singletons; the top ten hold about 1.5%. Comments on this clone: Its antigen is not identified.

This TCR was sampled from a man between 18 and 29 years old in good health. Some clones in this sample may be carry-over from other donors' samples. Sequenced sample: naive CD8+ T cells from PBMCs. The chain joins TRBV13 to TRBJ2-7, with TRBD1 as a possible D gene (6 bases). The CDR3 bases are TGTGCCAGCAGCTTAGTCGGCAGGGGCTCCTACGAGCAGTACTTC. This translates into CASSLVGRGSYEQYF.